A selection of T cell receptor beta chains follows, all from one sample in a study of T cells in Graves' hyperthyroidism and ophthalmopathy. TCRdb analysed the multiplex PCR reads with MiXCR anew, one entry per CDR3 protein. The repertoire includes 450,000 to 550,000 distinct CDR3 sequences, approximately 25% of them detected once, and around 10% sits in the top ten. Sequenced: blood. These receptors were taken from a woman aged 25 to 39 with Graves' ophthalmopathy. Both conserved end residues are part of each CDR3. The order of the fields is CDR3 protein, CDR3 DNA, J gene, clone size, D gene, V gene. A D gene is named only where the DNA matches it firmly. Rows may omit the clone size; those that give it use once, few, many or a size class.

CDR3: CASSLPPRSRGNTQETQYF; DNA: TGTGCCAGCAGCTTGCCGCCGCGGAGCAGGGGGAACACCCAAGAGACCCAGTACTTC; J: TRBJ2-5; size: many; D: TRBD1; V: TRBV5-6
CDR3: CASSLRPQGYGYTF; DNA: TGTGCCAGCAGCTTAAGACCCCAGGGCTATGGCTACACCTTC; J: TRBJ1-2; size: many; D: NA; V: TRBV7-2
CDR3: CASSLNTRNYGYTF; DNA: TGCGCCAGCAGCTTGAACACCCGTAACTATGGCTACACCTTC; J: TRBJ1-2; size: many; D: NA; V: TRBV5-1
CDR3: CASSPRLAATYEQYF; DNA: TGTGCCAGCAGCCCCAGACTAGCGGCGACTTACGAGCAGTACTTC; J: TRBJ2-7; size: many; D: TRBD2; V: TRBV6-2/TRBV6-3
CDR3: CASSESGGWETQYF; DNA: TGTGCCAGCAGTGAATCAGGCGGATGGGAGACCCAGTACTTC; J: TRBJ2-5; size: NA; D: NA; V: TRBV6-1
CDR3: CASSPDGTSGYYGYTF; DNA: TGTGCCAGCAGCCCTGACGGGACCTCGGGATACTATGGCTACACCTTC; J: TRBJ1-2; size: many; D: NA; V: TRBV6-1
CDR3: CASNRDREDYGYTF; DNA: TGTGCCAGTAACCGGGACAGGGAGGACTATGGCTACACCTTC; J: TRBJ1-2; size: NA; D: TRBD1; V: TRBV6-1
CDR3: CASSPGLGKAVSGNTIYF; DNA: TGTGCCAGCAGTCCAGGTCTGGGAAAAGCAGTTTCTGGAAACACCATATATTTT; J: TRBJ1-3; size: many; D: NA; V: TRBV28
CDR3: CASSTRVHKNTEAFF; DNA: TGTGCCAGCAGCACCCGGGTTCACAAGAACACTGAAGCTTTCTTT; J: TRBJ1-1; size: many; D: NA; V: TRBV6-2/TRBV6-3
CDR3: CSARVLGTGDYGYTF; DNA: TGCAGTGCTAGAGTGCTCGGGACAGGGGACTATGGCTACACCTTC; J: TRBJ1-2; size: many; D: TRBD1; V: TRBV20-1
CDR3: CASSDGLLVGNQPQHF; DNA: TGTGCCAGCAGTGATGGACTTCTGGTAGGGAATCAGCCCCAGCATTTT; J: TRBJ1-5; size: few; D: NA; V: TRBV6-1
CDR3: CATSRTLGQGRVYTEAFF; DNA: TGTGCCACCAGCAGAACCCTGGGACAGGGGCGGGTGTACACTGAAGCTTTCTTT; J: TRBJ1-1; size: many; D: TRBD1; V: TRBV15
CDR3: CASKPGRGGFVYGQYF; DNA: TGTGCCAGCAAACCCGGAAGAGGTGGTTTTGTGTACGGGCAGTACTTC; J: TRBJ2-7; size: NA; D: NA; V: TRBV6-1
CDR3: CASSPLSTGRLSYEQYF; DNA: TGTGCCAGCAGCCCTCTATCGACAGGTCGGTTATCCTACGAGCAGTACTTC; J: TRBJ2-7; size: many; D: NA; V: TRBV7-9
CDR3: CASSLANGRYTEAFF; DNA: TGTGCCAGCAGCTTAGCGAACGGACGGTACACTGAAGCTTTCTTT; J: TRBJ1-1; size: few; D: NA; V: TRBV7-9
CDR3: CASSDQGWDTEAFF; DNA: TGTGCCAGCAGTGACCAGGGCTGGGACACTGAAGCTTTCTTT; J: TRBJ1-1; size: NA; D: NA; V: TRBV6-1
CDR3: CASSQEGRAGWYEQYF; DNA: TGCGCCAGCAGCCAAGAAGGGCGGGCAGGGTGGTACGAGCAGTACTTC; J: TRBJ2-7; size: many; D: NA; V: TRBV4-1
CDR3: CASSFPGVEKLFF; DNA: TGTGCCAGCAGTTTCCCGGGGGTGGAAAAACTGTTTTTT; J: TRBJ1-4; size: few; D: NA; V: TRBV12-3/TRBV12-4
CDR3: CASSYPPASGQGRTGELFF; DNA: TGTGCCAGCAGCTACCCCCCCGCTAGCGGACAGGGACGAACCGGGGAGCTGTTTTTT; J: TRBJ2-2; size: NA; D: NA; V: TRBV6-2/TRBV6-3
CDR3: CASSETSGRYNEQFF; DNA: TGTGCCAGCAGTGAAACTAGCGGGAGGTACAATGAGCAGTTCTTC; J: TRBJ2-1; size: NA; D: TRBD2; V: TRBV6-1
CDR3: CSARGSGQANYGYTF; DNA: TGCAGTGCTAGAGGGTCCGGACAGGCGAACTATGGCTACACCTTC; J: TRBJ1-2; size: few; D: TRBD1; V: TRBV20-1
CDR3: CASSQEGRNQPQHF; DNA: TGTGCCAGCAGCCAAGAAGGGCGCAATCAGCCCCAGCATTTT; J: TRBJ1-5; size: many; D: NA; V: TRBV3-1
CDR3: CASSSGGLGYTF; DNA: TGTGCCAGCAGTTCCGGGGGACTTGGCTACACCTTC; J: TRBJ1-2; size: many; D: NA; V: TRBV28
CDR3: CSVVLTGGTEAFF; DNA: TGCAGCGTTGTGCTCACCGGGGGCACTGAAGCTTTCTTT; J: TRBJ1-1; size: many; D: NA; V: TRBV29-1
CDR3: CASSPGRGTYEQYF; DNA: TGTGCCAGCAGTCCAGGGAGGGGTACCTACGAGCAGTACTTC; J: TRBJ2-7; size: many; D: TRBD2; V: TRBV27
CDR3: CASSRTSGRGSETQYF; DNA: TGTGCCAGCAGTCGGACTAGCGGGAGAGGGTCAGAGACCCAGTACTTC; J: TRBJ2-5; size: NA; D: TRBD2; V: TRBV28
CDR3: CASSNRGRTDGYTF; DNA: TGTGCCAGCAGTAACAGGGGGCGAACCGATGGCTACACCTTC; J: TRBJ1-2; size: NA; D: TRBD1; V: TRBV28
CDR3: CASSFEVAGVHEQYF; DNA: TGTGCCAGCAGTTTTGAAGTAGCGGGGGTCCACGAGCAGTACTTC; J: TRBJ2-7; size: many; D: TRBD2; V: TRBV12-3/TRBV12-4
CDR3: CASSAQGQNYGYTF; DNA: TGTGCCAGCAGTGCCCAGGGACAGAACTATGGCTACACCTTC; J: TRBJ1-2; size: many; D: TRBD1; V: TRBV28
CDR3: CASSDRKLWPQHF; DNA: TGTGCCAGCAGTGATCGAAAGCTTTGGCCCCAGCATTTT; J: TRBJ1-5; size: many; D: NA; V: TRBV6-4
CDR3: CASRPGQNQETQYF; DNA: TGTGCCAGCAGACCCGGACAGAACCAAGAGACCCAGTACTTC; J: TRBJ2-5; size: few; D: NA; V: TRBV6-1
CDR3: CASSVSGVNTEAFF; DNA: TGTGCCAGCAGTGTATCTGGGGTGAACACTGAAGCTTTCTTT; J: TRBJ1-1; size: NA; D: NA; V: TRBV2
CDR3: CASRQGNANQPQHF; DNA: TGTGCCAGCAGGCAGGGGAATGCAAATCAGCCCCAGCATTTT; J: TRBJ1-5; size: NA; D: NA; V: TRBV6-1
CDR3: CASRSQPSFQPQHF; DNA: TGTGCCAGCAGATCTCAGCCCAGTTTTCAGCCCCAGCATTTT; J: TRBJ1-5; size: NA; D: NA; V: TRBV2
CDR3: CASSLGQPLAKNIQYF; DNA: TGTGCCAGCAGCTTAGGGCAACCTCTAGCCAAAAACATTCAGTACTTC; J: TRBJ2-4; size: many; D: NA; V: TRBV11-2
CDR3: CASSQIGGLNTGELFF; DNA: TGTGCCAGCAGCCAAATTGGGGGGCTGAACACCGGGGAGCTGTTTTTT; J: TRBJ2-2; size: many; D: NA; V: TRBV14
CDR3: CASSLYVSNQPQHF; DNA: TGTGCCAGCAGCTTGTATGTTAGCAATCAGCCCCAGCATTTT; J: TRBJ1-5; size: few; D: NA; V: TRBV7-2
CDR3: CSVIGTGQYEQYF; DNA: TGCAGCGTAATTGGGACAGGGCAGTACGAGCAGTACTTC; J: TRBJ2-7; size: many; D: TRBD1; V: TRBV29-1
CDR3: CSARVGPPTNYGYTF; DNA: TGCAGTGCTAGGGTAGGACCCCCGACAAACTATGGCTACACCTTC; J: TRBJ1-2; size: many; D: NA; V: TRBV20-1
CDR3: CASSISGVTGELFF; DNA: TGTGCCAGTAGTATCAGTGGGGTCACCGGGGAGCTGTTTTTT; J: TRBJ2-2; size: few; D: NA; V: TRBV19
CDR3: CASSESARGNYGYTF; DNA: TGTGCCAGCAGTGAAAGTGCCAGGGGGAACTATGGCTACACCTTC; J: TRBJ1-2; size: many; D: TRBD1; V: TRBV6-1
CDR3: CASSLLRQGIYEQYF; DNA: TGTGCCAGCAGCTTACTCAGACAGGGCATATACGAGCAGTACTTC; J: TRBJ2-7; size: few; D: TRBD1; V: TRBV7-2
CDR3: CATSRGATVMNTEAFF; DNA: TGTGCCACCAGCAGAGGTGCCACAGTCATGAACACTGAAGCTTTCTTT; J: TRBJ1-1; size: NA; D: NA; V: TRBV15
CDR3: CAGLDRGGGYTF; DNA: TGTGCCGGACTCGACAGGGGCGGCGGCTACACCTTC; J: TRBJ1-2; size: many; D: TRBD1; V: TRBV2
CDR3: CASSYSGPGLNTGELFF; DNA: TGTGCCAGCAGTTACTCTGGGCCGGGGTTGAACACCGGGGAGCTGTTTTTT; J: TRBJ2-2; size: many; D: NA; V: TRBV6-5
CDR3: CASSTGQLRVPNTEAFF; DNA: TGTGCCAGCAGCACCGGACAGCTAAGGGTCCCTAACACTGAAGCTTTCTTT; J: TRBJ1-1; size: once; D: NA; V: TRBV7-8
CDR3: CASNGQGNTGELFF; DNA: TGTGCCAGCAACGGACAGGGGAACACCGGGGAGCTGTTTTTT; J: TRBJ2-2; size: many; D: TRBD1; V: TRBV7-2
CDR3: CASTRRQGYEAFF; DNA: TGTGCCAGCACTCGACGACAGGGCTATGAAGCTTTCTTT; J: TRBJ1-1; size: many; D: TRBD1; V: TRBV6-1